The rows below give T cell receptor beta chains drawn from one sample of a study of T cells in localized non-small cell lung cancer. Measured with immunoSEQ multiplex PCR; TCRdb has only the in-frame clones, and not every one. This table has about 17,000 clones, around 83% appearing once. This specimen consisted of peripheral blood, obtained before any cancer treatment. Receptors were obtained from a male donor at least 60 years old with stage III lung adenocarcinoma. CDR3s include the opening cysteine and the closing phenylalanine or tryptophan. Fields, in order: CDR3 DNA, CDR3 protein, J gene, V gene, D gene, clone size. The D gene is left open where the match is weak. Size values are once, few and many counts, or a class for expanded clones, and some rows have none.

TGTGCCAGCAGTGAAGCTGAGGGGCTCCTTAATTCACCCCTCCACTTT	CASSEAEGLLNSPLHF	TRBJ1-6	TRBV6-1	-	-
TGTGCCAGCAGTTATGAGGAGGATTACGAGCAGTACTTC	CASSYEEDYEQYF	TRBJ2-7	TRBV6-5	-	-
TGTGCCAGCAGTTTATGGCCTATAGGAGATCAGCCCCAGCATTTT	CASSLWPIGDQPQHF	TRBJ1-5	TRBV27	-	few
TGTGCCAGCAGCCCTTCCAGGGTGAGGAACACTGAAGCTTTCTTT	CASSPSRVRNTEAFF	TRBJ1-1	TRBV7-2	-	-
TGTGCCTGGAGTGTAACCTCGGTAGAGCAGTACTTC	CAWSVTSVEQYF	TRBJ2-7	TRBV30	-	-
TGTGCCAGCACTTTGGGCGGGGGGCCAGGCAGTGAAAAACTGTTTTTT	CASTLGGGPGSEKLFF	TRBJ1-4	TRBV28	-	-
TGTGCCAGCAGAGACAGCCTGGGACGGGGACACCACGAGCAGTACTTC	CASRDSLGRGHHEQYF	TRBJ2-7	TRBV28	-	-
TGTGCCAGCAGCTCTAGCGGGGGAGCCTGGGGGGCCTACGAGCAGTACTTC	CASSSSGGAWGAYEQYF	TRBJ2-7	TRBV9	TRBD2	-
TGTGCCCGAGACCCATGGGGTCCCGAGGAGAACACTGAAGCTTTCTTT	CARDPWGPEENTEAFF	TRBJ1-1	TRBV30	-	-
TGTGCCAGCAGTGATGGACTAGCGGGTAACAATGAGCAGTTCTTC	CASSDGLAGNNEQFF	TRBJ2-1	TRBV6-4	TRBD2	-
TGCGCCAGCAGCTTGGAGCAGGGAACTAATGAAAAACTGTTTTTT	CASSLEQGTNEKLFF	TRBJ1-4	TRBV5-1	-	few
TGCGCCAGCAGCCCCGTTACTAGCGGGAGATACGAGCAGTACTTC	CASSPVTSGRYEQYF	TRBJ2-7	TRBV5-1	TRBD2	-
TGTGCCAGCAGTGATTGGGGGGCGGGTGAAGCTTTCTTT	CASSDWGAGEAFF	TRBJ1-1	TRBV2	-	-
TGTGCCAGCAGCCAAGATCCGGGATCAGGTTCACCCCTCCACTTT	CASSQDPGSGSPLHF	TRBJ1-6	TRBV4-2	-	once
TGTGCCAGCAGTGGGTGGACAGGGAGGGCTGAAGCTTTCTTT	CASSGWTGRAEAFF	TRBJ1-1	TRBV2	TRBD1	-